This T cell receptor beta chain comes out of a study of shared clonotypes between healthy human individuals. Study-level findings and limits: With few donors, the genetic and exposure-history diversity represented was limited.

V was cut by 2 bases and J by 6 bases, with 17 bases left in between. Germline CDR1 reads SGDLS; CDR2 reads YYNGEE. This CDR3 contains 15 residues. Sequencing was performed with immunoSEQ multiplex PCR; in TCRdb, only in-frame clones are kept and a portion is missing. The data hold about 2.3 million clones, with about nine tenths observed a single time. As for this clone: As yet, its antigen is unknown.

The sequencing input was naive CD4+ T cells from PBMCs. The subset is: CD45RA+ positively selected. The receptor was isolated from a man aged 18 to 30 in good health. Some clones in this sample may be carry-over from other donors' samples. The chain combines TRBV9 with TRBJ1-2; D is possibly TRBD1 (6 bases). CDR3 amino acids: CASSVEGDPRHGYTF. In DNA, the CDR3 is TGTGCCAGCAGCGTCGAGGGGGACCCAAGGCATGGCTACACCTTC.